This passage covers 18 T cell receptor beta chains from one sample sequenced in a study of T cell responses to AZD1222 COVID-19 vaccine. Profiling relied on immunoSEQ multiplex PCR, and the TCRdb table lists in-frame clones only, not all of them. The sample has about 120,000 clones; about 90% are singletons. The sample was peripheral blood, taken on day 0 of AZD1222 vaccination. These receptors all stem from an adult in good health.

The V and J genes are TRBV18 and TRBJ2-1; D gene unclear. CDR1 KGHSH and CDR2 LQKENI come from the germline V gene. V was clipped by 8 bases and J by 1 base, with 15 bases between them. The CDR3 has 15 amino acids. The CDR3 loop reads CASLKNLFSYNEQFF. In nucleotides, the CDR3 is TGTGCCAGCCTTAAAAACCTTTTTTCCTACAATGAGCAGTTCTTC.

The chain combines TRBV10-1 with TRBJ1-2; 7 bases are shared with TRBD1. With 6 bases clipped from V and 7 bases from J, the junction kept 2 bases outside the gene matches. The CDR3 is 11 residues long. The germline gives CDR1 WNHNN, CDR2 SYGVQD (reference sequence). CDR3 sequence reads: CASRTGTGYTF. DNA of the CDR3: TGCGCCAGCAGGACAGGGACTGGCTACACCTTC.

The chain recombines TRBV9 with TRBJ2-3; 9 bases are shared with TRBD1. The V gene's germline CDR1 is SGDLS and CDR2 YYNGEE. Germline trimming cut 3 bases from V and 0 bases from J; bases unmatched to any gene: 23. The CDR3 is 22 residues long. The DNA of the CDR3 is TGTGCCAGCAGCGCCCCGGGACAGGGAGAGATGCCACTCATAACTAGCACAGATACGCAGTATTTT. It yields the protein CASSAPGQGEMPLITSTDTQYF.

This chain uses TRBV13 with TRBJ2-7; D uncertain. The CDR3 length is 12 residues. Between the trimmed V and J ends, which lost 1 base and 2 bases, there was a span of 3 bases. Germline V gene lookup returns CDR1 PRHDT and CDR2 FYEKMQ (reference sequence). The CDR3 protein is CASSLATYEQYF. The CDR3 DNA reads TGTGCCAGCAGCTTAGCCACCTACGAGCAGTACTTC.

This chain connects TRBV2 to TRBJ1-4; 7 bases are shared with TRBD1. With 4 bases clipped from V and 14 bases from J, the junction kept 16 bases outside the gene matches. This CDR3 is 15 amino acids long. The germline gives CDR1 SNHLY, CDR2 FYNNEI. CDR3 sequence (DNA): TGTGCCAGCAGTGTCCGAGACAGGGCCCCTCAGGGGCTGTTTTTT. The encoded protein is CASSVRDRAPQGLFF.

The gene calls are TRBV19 and TRBJ1-5; TRBD1 might be the D (5 bases). This CDR3 is 13 amino acids long. Trimming removed 7 bases from V and 9 bases from J, with 16 bases in between. CDR1 is LNHDA and CDR2 is SQIVND in the germline V gene (reference sequence). Written as DNA, the CDR3 is TGTGCCAGTACCCTCGGGGGTGATCCGCCCCAGCATTTT. It translates to CASTLGGDPPQHF. Drawing the rest from reference TRBV19 and TRBJ1-5, the complete variable domain is DGGITQSPKYLFRKEGQNVTLSCEQNLNHDAMYWYRQDPGQGLRLIYYSQIVNDFQKGDIAEGYSVSREKKESFPLTVTSAQKNPTAFYLCASTLGGDPPQHFGDGTRLSIL.

The V and J genes are TRBV11-3 and TRBJ2-7; D is perhaps TRBD2 (5 bases). The CDR3 is 16 residues long. V shed 1 base and J shed 1 base, with 14 bases lying between them. CDR1 is SGHNT and CDR2 is YENEEA in the germline V gene. CDR3 DNA: TGTGCCAGCAGCTTAGCCCCCGAGACTACTTCCTACGAGCAGTACTTC. This encodes CASSLAPETTSYEQYF.

The chain is built from TRBV19 and TRBJ1-1, with 9 bases fitting TRBD1. J was trimmed by 5 bases and V by 5 bases; bases with no gene match: 3. The CDR3 covers 13 residues. Germline lookup yields CDR1 LNHDA and CDR2 SQIVND (reference sequence). The CDR3 DNA is TGTGCCAGTAGTCTTGGGACAGGGACTGAAGCTTTCTTT. This encodes CASSLGTGTEAFF.

J is TRBJ1-1 and V is TRBV19; a possible D gene is TRBD1 (6 bases). The germline V gene encodes CDR1 LNHDA and CDR2 SQIVND (reference sequence). The V gene lost 9 bases and the J gene lost 10 bases, with 21 bases spanning the gap. CDR3 length: 13 amino acids. CDR3 amino acids: CASAEQGAGGAFF. The DNA for the CDR3 is TGTGCCAGCGCAGAACAGGGCGCGGGTGGAGCTTTCTTT.

The chain couples TRBV27 to TRBJ2-7; 8 positions agree with TRBD1. Trimming at V came to 4 bases and at J to 0 bases, leaving 2 bases not matched to a gene. From germline, CDR1 is MNHEY and CDR2 SMNVEV (reference sequence). The CDR3 has 14 residues. The CDR3 reads CASSSGQASYEQYF. CDR3 bases: TGTGCCAGCAGTTCGGGACAGGCCTCCTACGAGCAGTACTTC.

This clone came up a few times. The chain employs TRBV5-6 and TRBJ1-2; TRBD1 agrees at 9 bases. V lost 2 bases, J lost 2 bases, and 4 bases stayed unmatched. The CDR3 covers 15 residues. CDR1 and CDR2 (germline): SGHDT, YYEEEE. Here the CDR3 DNA reads TGTGCCAGCAGCTTAGGGGACAGGGAGAACTATGGCTACACCTTC. It is translated as CASSLGDRENYGYTF.

This sequence joins TRBV10-3 and TRBJ1-3; D perhaps matches TRBD1 (5 bases). Germline CDR1 reads ENHRY; CDR2 reads SYGVKD. V lost 7 bases and J 0 bases, leaving 10 bases between the germline ends. The CDR3 is 14 amino acids. The CDR3 DNA sequence: TGTGCCATCACGCCAGGGACCTCTGGAAACACCATATATTTT. Translation gives CAITPGTSGNTIYF.

The chain combines TRBV28 with TRBJ2-1, with D hard to call. Trimming removed 6 bases at V and 0 bases at J, with 6 bases between. This CDR3 comprises 13 residues. Germline-derived CDR1 and CDR2 are MDHEN and SYDVKM. The CDR3 spells CASRGSSYNEQFF. Written as DNA, the CDR3 is TGTGCCAGCAGGGGCTCCTCCTACAATGAGCAGTTCTTC.

V usage is TRBV5-1 and J usage is TRBJ2-7; 11 nucleotides line up with TRBD2. J lost 6 bases, V lost 0 bases, and 5 bases had no gene match. The CDR3 runs 15 residues. Germline V lookup: CDR1 SGHRS, CDR2 YFSETQ. The CDR3 sequence: CASSLELAGVGEQYF. In nucleotides, the CDR3 is TGCGCCAGCAGCTTGGAACTAGCGGGAGTAGGCGAGCAGTACTTC.

The genes are TRBV6-5 and TRBJ2-7, with 8 bases fitting TRBD1. From germline, CDR1 is MNHEY and CDR2 SVGAGI. CDR3 length: 14 residues. The junction had 11 bases not matched to a gene; V was cut back by 6 bases and J by 7 bases. CDR3 in DNA: TGTGCCAGCAGGTGGACAGGGAGGTCTAAGGAGCAGTACTTC. It encodes CASRWTGRSKEQYF.

The rearrangement uses TRBV6-4 and TRBJ2-1, with a tentative D call TRBD1 (6 bases). The germline CDR1 and CDR2 sequences are MRHNA and SNTAGT. The CDR3 loop spans 13 amino acids. V lost 5 bases and J 5 bases, leaving 10 bases between the germline ends. This chain's CDR3 is CASSHRDHNEQFF. The CDR3 DNA follows: TGTGCCAGCAGTCACAGGGACCACAATGAGCAGTTCTTC.

The chain recombines TRBV27 with TRBJ1-1, with a tentative D call TRBD1 (5 bases). Between the trimmed V and J ends, which lost 4 bases and 4 bases, there was a span of 13 bases. From germline, CDR1 is MNHEY and CDR2 SMNVEV (reference sequence). This CDR3 region has 14 residues. The CDR3 loop is CASSSINGATEAFF. The CDR3 nucleotides are TGTGCCAGCAGTTCCATCAATGGGGCCACTGAAGCTTTCTTT.

The chain joins TRBV6-1 to TRBJ1-5; D remains unclear. In germline, CDR1 is MNHNS, CDR2 SASEGT. V was cut by 0 bases and J by 14 bases, with 23 bases left in between. The CDR3 consists of 16 residues. CDR3 sequence reads: CASSEAVSGLYDFKHF. For the CDR3, the DNA is TGTGCCAGCAGTGAAGCTGTTAGTGGGCTATACGACTTTAAGCATTTT.